What follows are 30 T cell receptor beta chains derived from one specimen sequenced in a study of T cell clonotyping in hematopoietic cell transplantation. Clones were read by immunoSEQ multiplex PCR, and TCRdb kept only the in-frame ones, dropping some. The data hold 17,000 or so clones, with around 90% observed a single time. The specimen sequenced was peripheral blood mononuclear cells. These receptors all come from a man in his forties or fifties in good health. Some clones in this sample may be carry-over from other donors' samples.

The chain is built from TRBV28 and TRBJ1-1; 9 bases are a match to TRBD1. This CDR3 contains 14 residues. Germline CDR1 is MDHEN and CDR2 is SYDVKM. V lost 8 bases to trimming and J lost 3 bases; unmatched junction nucleotides: 7. CDR3: CASSPDRGYTEAFF. The CDR3 DNA is TGTGCCAGCTCCCCGGACAGGGGATACACTGAAGCTTTCTTT.

The V and J genes are TRBV6-1 and TRBJ1-2; D not resolved. The CDR3 is made up of 14 amino acids. V lost 2 bases, J lost 8 bases, and 15 bases lay in between. Germline CDR1 is MNHNS and CDR2 is SASEGT. CDR3 sequence (DNA): TGTGCCAGCAGTGAAAAGTTCCAGTTGTTCGGCTACACCTTC. This sequence encodes CASSEKFQLFGYTF.

V usage is TRBV5-4 and J usage is TRBJ2-7, with D perhaps TRBD1 (5 bases). Germline-derived CDR1 and CDR2 are SGHNT and YYREEE (reference sequence). The CDR3 consists of 14 residues. V dropped 1 base and J dropped 6 bases, with 14 bases sitting between them. The CDR3 region has the DNA TGTGCCAGCAGCTTGAGGCAGGGTGCAGGCGAGCAGTACTTC. It codes for CASSLRQGAGEQYF.

Here the CDR3 reads CASSTTSGVGEQYF. The CDR3 DNA follows: TGTGCCAGTAGTACGACTAGCGGGGTAGGAGAGCAGTACTTC. This rearrangement joins TRBV19 to TRBJ2-7, with TRBD2 matching over 11 bases. J lost 7 bases, V lost 4 bases, and 6 bases had no gene match. Germline V lookup: CDR1 LNHDA, CDR2 SQIVND (reference sequence). This CDR3 contains 14 residues.

The genes are TRBV6-5 and TRBJ1-5; D is possibly TRBD1 (5 bases). Germline V lookup: CDR1 MNHEY, CDR2 SVGAGI. This CDR3 spans 12 amino acids. The V and J ends lost 6 bases and 11 bases respectively, with 14 bases between them. The CDR3 region has the DNA TGTGCCAGCAGGGGCAGGGCTTTGGCCCAGCATTTT. It encodes CASRGRALAQHF.

This chain connects TRBV7-7 to TRBJ2-5; D gene unclear. The V end lost 6 bases, the J end lost 5 bases, and 16 bases lay between the germline ends. Germline values: CDR1 SSHAT, CDR2 FNYEAQ (reference sequence). This CDR3 has 14 amino acids. The CDR3 bases are TGTGCCAGCAGTCCAGGCGTCCTGGGGGAGACCCAGTACTTC. It translates to CASSPGVLGETQYF.

The chain carries TRBV5-1 and TRBJ2-2, with 7 bases lining up with TRBD1. The V segment lost 4 bases and the J segment 2 bases; nucleotides outside the gene matches: 8. Per germline, CDR1 SGHRS and CDR2 YFSETQ. The CDR3 loop spans 16 amino acids. DNA of the CDR3: TGCGCCAGCAGCCCACCGGGGACAGCAAACACCGGGGAGCTGTTTTTT. This sequence encodes CASSPPGTANTGELFF. Using reference TRBV5-1 and TRBJ2-2 for the parts outside the CDR3, the full variable domain is KAGVTQTPRYLIKTRGQQVTLSCSPISGHRSVSWYQQTPGQGLQFLFEYFSETQRNKGNFPGRFSGRQFSNSRSEMNVSTLELGDSALYLCASSPPGTANTGELFFGEGSRLTVL.

This chain links TRBV30 with TRBJ1-5; TRBD1 might be the D (5 bases). The CDR3 spans 15 residues. CDR1 and CDR2 from the germline V gene are GTSNPN and SVGIG (reference sequence). Trimming stripped 5 bases from V and 2 bases from J, with 16 bases between. The DNA of the CDR3 is TGTGCCTGGGGGGTTAAACAGGAGGGCAATCAGCCCCAGCATTTT. This encodes CAWGVKQEGNQPQHF.

The rearrangement joins TRBV11-2 to TRBJ2-5; D might be TRBD2 (5 bases). This CDR3 region has 14 residues. Germline-derived CDR1 and CDR2 are SGHAT and FQNNGV. V was cut by 5 bases and J by 5 bases, with 15 bases left in between. Here the CDR3 DNA reads TGTGCCAGCAGCCCCCTTCTAGGCGGGGAGACCCAGTACTTC. It specifies CASSPLLGGETQYF.

This sequence joins TRBV4-3 and TRBJ1-5; TRBD1 matches 7 bases. Trimming at V came to 1 base and at J to 7 bases, leaving 4 bases not matched to a gene. The CDR3 covers 14 residues. CDR1 and CDR2 (germline): LGHNA, YSLEER. The chain's CDR3 is CASSQGTGGQPQHF. CDR3 DNA sequence: TGCGCCAGCAGCCAAGGGACAGGAGGCCAGCCCCAGCATTTT.

The chain combines TRBV29-1 with TRBJ2-1; no clear D. V was clipped by 2 bases and J by 0 bases, with 17 bases between them. Germline V gene lookup returns CDR1 SQVTM and CDR2 ANQGSEA. The CDR3 has 17 amino acids. CDR3 nucleotide sequence: TGCAGCGTTGAAATTTTTGGTGGAAGGGCCTCCTACAATGAGCAGTTCTTC. It encodes CSVEIFGGRASYNEQFF.

This chain links TRBV25-1 with TRBJ2-7; D may match TRBD1 or TRBD2 (5 bases each). Looked up from germline, CDR1 is MGHDK and CDR2 is SYGVNS. The CDR3 is 10 residues long. Trimming removed 8 bases from V and 12 bases from J, with 14 bases in between. The CDR3 bases are TGTGCCAGCGCCCGGGACGGGGCGTACTTC. It encodes CASARDGAYF.

The V gene is TRBV7-2, the J gene TRBJ1-2; unclear D gene. V lost 1 base, J lost 4 bases, and 16 bases lay in between. In germline, CDR1 is SGHTA, CDR2 FQGNSA. This CDR3 region has 16 residues. CDR3 bases: TGTGCCAGCAGCTTAGGGGCGGCAGAGGGTGGCTATGGCTACACCTTC. This gives the protein CASSLGAAEGGYGYTF.

The CDR3 loop is CASSPGTAREQFF. The DNA for the CDR3 is TGTGCCAGCAGCCCCGGGACAGCTAGGGAGCAGTTCTTC. The V and J genes are TRBV7-3 and TRBJ2-1, with 7 bases identical to TRBD1. The CDR3 has 13 residues. Per germline, CDR1 SGHTA and CDR2 FQGTGA. With 5 bases clipped from V and 10 bases from J, the junction kept 8 bases outside the gene matches.

This sequence joins TRBV7-9 and TRBJ2-5; tentatively, D is TRBD2 (7 bases). CDR1 is SEHNR and CDR2 is FQNEAQ in the germline V gene (reference sequence). The CDR3 loop spans 16 amino acids. Trimming stripped 5 bases from V and 3 bases from J, with 19 bases between. For the CDR3, the DNA is TGTGCCAGCAGCCCGTTGGGGGGGCAAGTCAAAGAGACCCAGTACTTC. It encodes CASSPLGGQVKETQYF.

This chain links TRBV9 with TRBJ2-7, with TRBD2 as a possible D gene (5 bases). V lost 0 bases and J 2 bases, leaving 9 bases between the germline ends. The V gene's germline CDR1 is SGDLS and CDR2 YYNGEE. The CDR3 sequence is 14 residues long. The CDR3 spells CASSVAGSTYEQYF. CDR3 in DNA: TGTGCCAGCAGCGTAGCGGGGTCGACCTACGAGCAGTACTTC.

The J gene is TRBJ2-3, the V gene TRBV2; D may be TRBD1 or TRBD2 (5 bases each). Germline CDR1 and CDR2: SNHLY and FYNNEI. V gave up 6 bases and J gave up 2 bases, with 21 bases separating them. The CDR3 consists of 17 residues. CDR3 DNA sequence: TGTGCCAGCAGGGACCGGGCTGGGGGTGGGGCCACAGATACGCAGTATTTT. This gives the protein CASRDRAGGGATDTQYF.

The chain joins TRBV18 to TRBJ1-2, with 8 bases lining up with TRBD1. The V gene's germline CDR1 is KGHSH and CDR2 LQKENI. CDR3 length: 13 residues. V was clipped by 5 bases and J by 6 bases; unmatched bases: 5. This CDR3 is CASSRETGDGYTF. The CDR3 nucleotides are TGTGCCAGCTCAAGGGAGACAGGGGATGGCTACACCTTC.

The rearrangement uses TRBV2 and TRBJ2-2; TRBD2 matches at 7 bases. The V gene's germline CDR1 is SNHLY and CDR2 FYNNEI. The CDR3 length is 15 residues. The trim removed 6 bases at V and 4 bases at J, leaving 8 bases unmatched. In DNA form, the CDR3 reads TGTGCCAGCAGAGCTACCAGCGGGGCCACCGGGGAGCTGTTTTTT. This translates into CASRATSGATGELFF.

The rearrangement uses TRBV2 and TRBJ1-1; the D gene is possibly TRBD1 (6 bases). Trimming left V 6 bases short and J 2 bases short, with 10 bases between. Germline V gene sequence: CDR1 SNHLY, CDR2 FYNNEI. This CDR3 has 13 amino acids. The CDR3 DNA follows: TGTGCCAGCAGCCAGGACAGTAACACTGAAGCTTTCTTT. Protein product: CASSQDSNTEAFF.

The chain employs TRBV6-6 and TRBJ1-3; D is unresolved. V lost 3 bases and J lost 0, with 9 bases in between. Germline loops: CDR1 MNHNY, CDR2 SVGAGI (reference sequence). The CDR3 is 15 residues long. CDR3 DNA sequence: TGTGCCAGCAGTTATTGGCGGAGCTCTGGAAACACCATATATTTT. As protein: CASSYWRSSGNTIYF.

In this sample, this clone turned up once. V gene TRBV29-1 combines with J gene TRBJ2-5; TRBD1 is a possible D gene (5 bases). The CDR3 covers 13 residues. Trimming shortened V by 7 bases and J by 1 base, and 13 bases separated the two germline ends. CDR1 is SQVTM, CDR2 ANQGSEA, per germline. The CDR3 is CSAQDTFQETQYF. The CDR3 DNA is TGCAGCGCCCAGGACACCTTCCAAGAGACCCAGTACTTC.

This clone has a single count. The rearrangement joins TRBV2 to TRBJ1-5; TRBD1 agrees at 8 bases. Germline CDR1 is SNHLY and CDR2 is FYNNEI. J was trimmed by 4 bases and V by 3 bases; bases with no gene match: 11. The CDR3 has 17 amino acids. In nucleotides, the CDR3 is TGTGCCAGCAGTGACTTTGTCGGACAGGGACGAAATCAGCCCCAGCATTTT. It translates to CASSDFVGQGRNQPQHF.

The chain joins TRBV29-1 to TRBJ2-7, with 8 bases fitting TRBD2. The CDR3 runs 13 residues. Losses at the gene ends were 4 bases for V and 1 base for J; bases not matched to a gene: 3. CDR1 is SQVTM and CDR2 is ANQGSEA in the germline V gene. DNA of the CDR3: TGCAGCGTTGTCGGACTAGCATCCTACGAGCAGTACTTC. Translating it yields CSVVGLASYEQYF.

This clone was recorded once. The DNA for the CDR3 is TGTGCCAGCAGCGTTGGGGGCGGGAGTCCAGATACGCAGTATTTT. Encoded protein: CASSVGGGSPDTQYF. This chain connects TRBV9 to TRBJ2-3; TRBD2 is a possible D gene (7 bases). The ends were cut back, 2 bases at V and 4 bases at J, with 14 bases in the middle. The CDR3 length is 15 residues. Germline assignment: CDR1 SGDLS and CDR2 YYNGEE.

J is TRBJ2-4 and V is TRBV19, with 9 bases lining up with TRBD1. The germline V gene has CDR1 LNHDA and CDR2 SQIVND (reference sequence). This CDR3 spans 19 amino acids. Trimming at V came to 6 bases and at J to 0 bases, leaving 15 bases not matched to a gene. The CDR3 spells CASRPPRDREDPAKNIQYF. Written as DNA, the CDR3 is TGTGCCAGTAGACCCCCCCGGGACAGGGAGGACCCAGCCAAAAACATTCAGTACTTC.

V and J are TRBV5-4 and TRBJ2-6; D is perhaps TRBD1 or TRBD2 (5 bases each). Trimming cost V 6 bases and J 5 bases, with 9 bases left between them. The CDR3 is made up of 13 amino acids. Germline lookup yields CDR1 SGHNT and CDR2 YYREEE (reference sequence). The CDR3 DNA is TGTGCCAGCACCGGGACCAGGGCCAACGTCCTGACTTTC. Its protein is CASTGTRANVLTF.

The V call is TRBV4-1, the J call TRBJ2-3; 9 bases agree with TRBD1. The CDR3 length is 16 residues. Per the germline V gene, CDR1 is MGHRA and CDR2 is YSYEKL. J lost 0 bases, V lost 1 base, and 2 bases had no gene match. The CDR3 DNA reads TGCGCCAGCAGCCAAGCAGGGACAGGGAGCACAGATACGCAGTATTTT. It specifies CASSQAGTGSTDTQYF.

J is TRBJ2-7 and V is TRBV27; 8 bases are shared with TRBD1. V shed 6 bases, J shed 2 bases, and the junction held 3 bases outside the gene matches. Per germline, CDR1 MNHEY and CDR2 SMNVEV (reference sequence). The CDR3 contains 13 residues. This chain's CDR3 is CASRDRGPYEQYF. The DNA for the CDR3 is TGTGCCAGCAGAGACAGGGGACCCTACGAGCAGTACTTC.

The CDR3 region has the DNA TGTGCCAGCAGCCCACGACATACGGGGATGAACACTGAAGCTTTCTTT. Amino acids: CASSPRHTGMNTEAFF. This chain connects TRBV7-2 to TRBJ1-1; D ambiguous. This CDR3 is 16 amino acids long. V dropped 5 bases and J dropped 0 bases, with 16 bases sitting between them. Germline V gene data show CDR1 as SGHTA and CDR2 as FQGNSA.